This TCR beta chain derives from a study of cytomegalovirus exposure and HLA in healthy donors (dated by TCRdb to about 2017). Regarding the complete study: In an earlier analysis of 550 to 750 of the donors, 250 to 350 Gb of sequence data and 90 million to 130 million unique TCR beta sequences from 180 million or so T cells were reported. On average, around 240,000 unique TCR beta nucleotide sequences were sequenced per donor among a few hundred genotyped donors of the cohort, with 15% to 20% of those sequences being non-productive. The study combined high-throughput TCR immunosequencing, statistical association of individual TCRs with disease status, and machine learning to predict cytomegalovirus infection status. In addition to the first cohort of 650 to 750 subjects, a separate validation cohort of under 150 different subjects was used. All discovery cohort repertoires had been generated on a single sequencing platform. Genome-wide SNP genotypes for about three fifths of the roughly 670 donors were used in a later genetic analysis, which treated that subset as a discovery cohort. The T cell repertoires of under 700 subjects were profiled by immunosequencing and related to cytomegalovirus serostatus. A later analysis re-analyzed previously published TCR beta repertoires from approximately 670 donors and added high-resolution HLA genotyping to study TCR occurrence patterns. Four to six DR-DQ haplotypes were handled as single units for association and clustering because linkage in the cohort was strong. Typing coverage varied by locus: about 629-640 donors for A, B, C, DRB1 and DQB1; approximately 560 for DQA1; some 610 for DPA1; about 450 for DPB1. Of the 300 to 450 genotyped donors, 65% to 90% were placed in the genetic ancestry cluster associated with self-reported Caucasian donors. Approximately 300 gigabases of sequencing data and around 90 million unique TCR sequences made up an early release that covered 640 HLA-typed donors. Both class I and class II loci were covered by HLA typing, at four-digit resolution. The study was designed to test whether signatures of past pathogen exposure could be identified by cataloging public T cell receptors. An earlier analysis of several hundred of the donors applied high-throughput TCR beta sequencing to assess whether each TCR beta V gene segment acted as functional or pseudogenic. Rather than using new phenotypic data, the later analysis identified candidate immune exposures from TCR beta sequences and from how often those sequences occurred across donors. Alongside the repertoire data, information on donor age, sex, ethnicity and CMV serostatus was compiled.

In the case of this clone: This clone's antigen is unknown. Base qualities are not provided; no much larger clone lies one nucleotide away.

Overall study outcomes, separate from this receptor: A total of fewer than 200 TCR beta chains were listed by the study as associated with cytomegalovirus. Some IMGT-functional V segments, including TRBV6-2 and TRBV6-3, could not be distinguished by the 87-base-pair reads and were therefore excluded. According to a later genetic analysis, donors in an Asian-associated ancestry cluster had fewer N-insertions in productive TCRs than the roughly 670-donor mean. In a later analysis, most CMV-associated TCR beta chains were found to appear HLA-restricted, with HLA associations seemingly driven largely by CMV exposure. At a false discovery rate of 0.05, a later analysis linked 16,951 TCR beta sequences to specific HLA alleles. A cluster of highly shared sequence variants was judged likely to be a technical artifact of the sequencing pipeline. A later analysis found that TCR association rates varied across HLA loci, with DRB1 alleles showing the most associated TCRs and HLA-C alleles the fewest. The authors suggested that the approach could potentially be generalized to other disease states and immunological phenotypes. In a later analysis, several top co-occurrence clusters were reported to appear linked to parvovirus B19, influenza, CMV and Epstein-Barr virus. Because HLA typing was missing for some donors at each locus, association tests included only the typed subset. In this cohort, only TCR beta chains were sequenced, and detectable features were limited by the absence of alpha or paired-chain data. In a later genetic analysis, a missense DCLRE1C variant was associated with V-gene and J-gene trimming of TCR beta chains, and the association was replicated in an independent cohort. The classifier was reported to diagnose cytomegalovirus status with high specificity and sensitivity in both the original and validation cohorts. Most TCR sequences were seen in very few donors, while some public TCRs were found in many individuals. In a later analysis, HLA-associated TCR beta chains were found to be more clonally expanded and to have lower generation probabilities than equally common non-associated chains. The earlier analysis of approximately 560 of the donors excluded seventeen rarely observed V segments, including chromosome 9 orphons, because counts were too low. Broadly in line with IMGT annotations, most TCR beta V segments showed up in productive rearrangements about 87% or about 30% of the time in an earlier analysis of several hundred of the donors. Sequencing depth was assumed to be roughly uniform across donors in the presence/absence analyses, though that assumption may not hold. Correlated functional status among segregating V segments might reflect linkage disequilibrium, but an unknown experimental factor could not be ruled out. A further reported finding was that TCR beta sequences accurately predicted the HLA-A and HLA-B alleles for most subjects in the first cohort. Assigning TCR associations to individual alleles was difficult when HLA alleles, especially DR and DQ, strongly co-occurred. In vitro tests confirmed that a few of the cytomegalovirus-associated TCR beta chains recognize cytomegalovirus antigens. Immune exposure information for the cohort was limited to CMV serostatus.

Library preparation was by the immunoSEQ multiplex PCR assay. For the multiplex PCR, a mixture combining 60 forward primers for TCR Vbeta segments and 13 reverse primers for TCR Jbeta segments was used. The CDR3 region of rearranged TCR beta genes was amplified from genomic DNA by a multiplex PCR assay. The Illumina HiSeq System was used to sequence the amplified TCR beta libraries as 87-base-pair reads. In the authors' own workflow: Across the 670 or so repertoires, a later analysis counted 60 million to 90 million unique TCR beta chains, 9.5 million to 12 million of which were shared by at least two donors. A nearest-neighbor algorithm error-corrected the raw reads and collapsed the reads into unique sequences, merging closely related sequences to remove PCR and sequencing errors. V, D and J gene segments were assigned by aligning CDR3 sequences to IMGT reference sequences. For a sequence to be retained, a match of at least six nucleotides was required to both a V gene segment and a J gene segment. A rearrangement counted as productive if the CDR3 had no stop codons and remained in frame with V and J, and every other rearrangement counted as non-productive. Following IMGT convention, CDR3 was defined as the stretch from the second conserved V-encoded cysteine up to the conserved J-encoded phenylalanine. Sequences without an unambiguous match to a single V gene segment were excluded from the earlier analysis of a few hundred of the donors. An earlier analysis of 450 to 650 of the donors called V segments functional above 56.7% productive rearrangements and segregating when the between-donor standard deviation exceeded 5%. A statistical classification framework was built to diagnose cytomegalovirus status from the catalog of TCR beta chain sequences. A later analysis assigned V and J genes by comparing TCR nucleotide sequences with IMGT/GENE-DB human TR gene sequences. The TCRdist pipeline was used in a later analysis to assign CDR3 sequences and most-parsimonious VDJ recombination scenarios. In a later analysis, every TCR beta chain was defined by the combination of its CDR3 amino acid sequence and its V-gene family, and reads without a unique V-gene family were dropped. To address suspected cross-contamination and a sequencing artifact, a later analysis removed several hundred highly shared, low-generation-probability nucleotide sequences. A later analysis calculated a clonal expansion index for each public chain from normalized within-repertoire ranks of inferred template counts. In a later analysis, generation probabilities were computed with a VDJ recombination model fitted to out-of-frame rearrangements, and the resulting probabilities were checked against IGoR. In a later analysis, TCR-TCR, TCR-HLA and TCR-CMV co-occurrence was scored with hypergeometric tests, and a repertoire-size bias correction was applied to TCR pairs. False discovery rates were estimated in a later analysis by permuting HLA or CMV assignments 20 times. In a later analysis, co-occurring TCRs were grouped with DBSCAN, and TCRdist sequence similarity was added when clustering was performed within HLA-allele-positive subsets. Co-occurrence clustering excluded repertoires with fewer than 30,000 or more than 120,000 public chains, plus five with anomalous nucleotide sharing. TCRdb retrieved this table from immuneACCESS and kept in-frame rearrangements only. Not all clones are present; in checked studies, unresolved V genes account for under half, and no reason is known for the remainder. V and J calls plus clone size are reproduced from that table; the DNA served to infer D and trimming. The sample table records fewer than 200,000 clones; around three quarters of these occur just once. The ten largest clones add up to around an eighth of the sample.

The cohort was made up of roughly 670 healthy bone marrow donors. At the time of sampling, all cohort members were nominally healthy, though unrecorded immune exposures were likely present. The donor was CMV seropositive and belonged to the group of 250 to 350 seropositive cohort members. Each donor provided a peripheral blood sample, and peripheral blood mononuclear cells were used for TCR beta sequencing. The Qiagen DNeasy Blood Extraction Kit was used to extract genomic DNA from the blood cell samples. The CDR3, cysteine through phenylalanine, is 13 amino acids long. The DNA shown is the 39-base CDR3, in frame from base 1. The germline V gene specifies MNHEY as CDR1 and SVGAGI as CDR2. Trimming removed 4 bases from V and 2 bases from J, leaving 8 bases between the germline ends.

Sequences were obtained from PBMCs. This sequence originates from a young woman in good health and CMV-seropositive. The rearrangement joined TRBV6-5 to TRBJ1-2; the D gene remains uncertain. The nucleotides read TGTGCCAGCAGTTTATCACAGAACTATGGCTACACCTTC. Translated, this is CASSLSQNYGYTF.